This is a list of T cell receptor beta chains from one sample in a study of human T cells and chemical hapten exposure. TCRdb processed the RACE reads anew with MiXCR; each CDR3 protein has one entry. Among 300,000 to 450,000 distinct CDR3 sequences listed, 5% to 6.5% were seen once. The material sequenced was whole blood, taken in connection with sensitization to the hapten diphenylcyclopropenone (DPC). The receptors here all came from a woman aged 50 to 60 with alopecia areata. Some clones in this sample may be carry-over from other donors' samples. CDR3s include the opening cysteine and the closing phenylalanine or tryptophan. The order of the fields is J gene, V gene, CDR3 protein.

J gene: TRBJ2-1; V gene: TRBV7-9; CDR3 protein: CASSAMGVDNEQFF
J gene: TRBJ2-7; V gene: TRBV10-3; CDR3 protein: CAISSSRYEQYF
J gene: TRBJ2-5; V gene: TRBV11-2; CDR3 protein: CASSPRQYQETQYF
J gene: TRBJ2-3; V gene: TRBV9; CDR3 protein: CASSEGGAFKDTQYF
J gene: TRBJ2-1; V gene: TRBV6-2/TRBV6-3; CDR3 protein: CASSTAGLAGVLSYNEQFF
J gene: TRBJ2-1; V gene: TRBV3-1; CDR3 protein: CASSQDVTTSGTHEQFF
J gene: TRBJ2-5; V gene: TRBV2; CDR3 protein: CASRSPQGNQETQYF
J gene: TRBJ1-2; V gene: TRBV4-2; CDR3 protein: CASSQPTGGQGGGYTF
J gene: TRBJ1-5; V gene: TRBV3-1; CDR3 protein: CASSQGGVQPQHF
J gene: TRBJ2-7; V gene: TRBV9; CDR3 protein: CASSPRAGGPNEQYF
J gene: TRBJ2-5; V gene: TRBV5-1; CDR3 protein: CASSTGETQYF